The 20 T cell receptor beta chains below come from one sample, sequenced in a study of T cells in Graves' hyperthyroidism and ophthalmopathy. Using RNA transcripts as the source, TCR beta CDR3 regions were amplified. The TCR CDR3 first-round RT-PCR relied on the HTBI primer set. TCRdb analysed the multiplex PCR reads with MiXCR anew, one entry per CDR3 protein. The table lists over 350,000 distinct CDR3 sequences, roughly 14% of them singletons. Sequenced material: blood. The receptors stem from a man between 18 and 35 years old with Graves' ophthalmopathy.

The chain recombines TRBV4-2 with TRBJ1-4; D not certain. Germline loops: CDR1 LGHNA, CDR2 YNFKEQ. The CDR3 has 13 residues. The V end lost 2 bases, the J end lost 7 bases, and 8 bases lay between the germline ends. CDR3 loop: CASSQLVAEKLFF. The CDR3 DNA sequence: TGTGCCAGCAGCCAACTAGTTGCTGAAAAACTGTTTTTT.

The table lists this clonotype with many counts. The V gene is TRBV6-1, the J gene TRBJ2-1, with D possibly being TRBD1 (5 bases). The CDR3 extends over 15 amino acids. Germline CDR1 is MNHNS and CDR2 is SASEGT. V was shortened by 6 bases and J by 4 bases, with 16 bases between the two germline ends. The CDR3 spells CASRREDTGYNEQFF. The DNA for the CDR3 is TGTGCCAGCAGGAGAGAGGACACGGGTTACAATGAGCAGTTCTTC.

The chain uses TRBV6-2 or TRBV6-3 and TRBJ2-2; 11 bases map to TRBD2. Germline CDR1 is MNHEY and CDR2 is SVGEGT. V was clipped by 6 bases and J by 5 bases; unmatched bases: 14. The CDR3 totals 18 residues. In nucleotides, the CDR3 is TGTGCCAGCAGACCCCCACTAGCGGGGGTTGGAGGAACCGGGGAGCTGTTTTTT. It encodes CASRPPLAGVGGTGELFF.

This clonotype was seen repeatedly, ten times or more. V is TRBV7-9 and J is TRBJ2-6, with D perhaps TRBD2 (5 bases). Germline CDR1 and CDR2: SEHNR and FQNEAQ (reference sequence). This CDR3 is 14 amino acids long. Between the trimmed V and J ends, which lost 6 bases and 0 bases, there was a span of 6 bases. The CDR3 reads CASSGSSGANVLTF. CDR3 in DNA: TGTGCCAGCAGTGGGAGCTCTGGGGCCAACGTCCTGACTTTC. Filled out from reference TRBV7-9 and TRBJ2-6, the complete variable domain reads DTGVSQNPRHKITKRGQNVTFRCDPISEHNRLYWYRQTLGQGPEFLTYFQNEAQLEKSRLLSDRFSAERPKGSFSTLEIQRTEQGDSAMYLCASSGSSGANVLTFGAGSRLTVL.

This clonotype came up a few times. The J gene is TRBJ2-2, the V gene TRBV12-3 or TRBV12-4, with D tentatively TRBD1 (5 bases). V was clipped by 9 bases and J by 2 bases, with 13 bases between them. There are 14 residues in the CDR3. CDR3 nucleotides: TGTGCCAGTACAGGAACAGACAACACCGGGGAGCTGTTTTTT. Translation gives CASTGTDNTGELFF.

This clonotype has at least ten counts. J is TRBJ1-1 and V is TRBV6-1; no definite D call. The germline gives CDR1 MNHNS, CDR2 SASEGT. Trimming pared 7 bases from V and 6 bases from J, leaving 18 bases between. The CDR3 is 14 residues long. This CDR3 is CASTDPPGTAEAFF. As DNA, the CDR3 is TGTGCCAGCACCGACCCCCCGGGAACGGCTGAAGCTTTCTTT.

This rearrangement joins TRBV10-2 to TRBJ1-1; D is uncertain. Germline-derived CDR1 and CDR2 are WSHSY and SAAADI. This CDR3 spans 11 amino acids. V was pared by 7 bases and J by 6 bases, with 9 bases between. This CDR3 is CASNKGSEAFF. In nucleotides, the CDR3 is TGCGCCAGCAACAAGGGCTCTGAAGCTTTCTTT.

This clonotype was recorded many times. The J gene is TRBJ2-3, the V gene TRBV4-2, with D possibly TRBD2 on 6 matching bases. CDR1 LGHNA and CDR2 YNFKEQ come from the germline V gene. V dropped 4 bases and J dropped 2 bases, with 19 bases sitting between them. This CDR3 contains 17 residues. DNA for the CDR3: TGTGCCAGCAGCCCCCGAGGAGATAGCGGACACACAGATACGCAGTATTTT. Translated: CASSPRGDSGHTDTQYF.

About this clonotype: This sequence may be a read error, since a much larger clone differs from it by one base. The chain is built from TRBV27 and TRBJ2-7; perhaps D is TRBD1 or TRBD2 (5 bases each). CDR1 and CDR2 from the germline V gene are MNHEY and SMNVEV (reference sequence). This CDR3 comprises 14 residues. Between the trimmed V and J ends, which lost 5 bases and 2 bases, there was a span of 13 bases. This chain's CDR3 is CASSPPGRTYEQYF. As DNA, the CDR3 is TGTGCCAGCAGTCCGCCGGGACGGACCTACGAGCAGTACTTC.

This clonotype was counted at least ten times. The chain combines TRBV20-1 with TRBJ2-5; 8 nucleotides match TRBD1. CDR3 length: 14 residues. Germline V CDR1 and CDR2: DFQATT, SNEGSKA (reference sequence). V was pared by 0 bases and J by 5 bases, with 5 bases of the junction left unmatched. The CDR3 bases are TGCAGTGCTAGAGAGCGGACAGGGTACGAGACCCAGTACTTC. This sequence encodes CSARERTGYETQYF.

The V call is TRBV25-1, the J call TRBJ2-5, with a tentative D call TRBD1 (5 bases). CDR3 size: 10 residues. V was shortened by 7 bases and J by 7 bases, with 7 bases between the two germline ends. Looked up from germline, CDR1 is MGHDK and CDR2 is SYGVNS. The CDR3 spells CASKGRTQYF. The CDR3 DNA sequence: TGTGCCAGCAAGGGGCGGACCCAGTACTTC.

The sample holds many counts of this clonotype. The chain is built from TRBV13 and TRBJ1-2; D is uncertain. The length of the CDR3 is 14 residues. Germline-derived CDR1 and CDR2 are PRHDT and FYEKMQ (reference sequence). V dropped 0 bases and J dropped 2 bases, with 7 bases sitting between them. CDR3 protein: CASSLGGSNYGYTF. The CDR3, as DNA: TGTGCCAGCAGCTTAGGTGGCAGCAACTATGGCTACACCTTC. The variable domain in full, with the rest retrieved from reference TRBV13 and TRBJ1-2, is AAGVIQSPRHLIKEKRETATLKCYPIPRHDTVYWYQQGPGQDPQFLISFYEKMQSDKGSIPDRFSAQQFSDYHSELNMSSLELGDSALYFCASSLGGSNYGYTFGSGTRLTVV.

This clonotype has more than one count but fewer than ten. This chain links TRBV25-1 with TRBJ1-1; TRBD1 matches 7 bases. Germline assignment: CDR1 MGHDK and CDR2 SYGVNS. The ends lost 5 bases at V and 3 bases at J; junction bases unmatched: 9. This CDR3 has 15 amino acids. The DNA for the CDR3 is TGTGCCAGCAGTCGGCCAGGGGGGTCTGACACTGAAGCTTTCTTT. Its protein is CASSRPGGSDTEAFF. The full variable domain, in which reference TRBV25-1 and TRBJ1-1 provide the parts outside the CDR3, is EADIYQTPRYLVIGTGKKITLECSQTMGHDKMYWYQQDPGMELHLIHYSYGVNSTEKGDLSSESTVSRIRTEHFPLTLESARPSHTSQYLCASSRPGGSDTEAFFGQGTRLTVV.

This clonotype was picked up many times. The chain combines TRBV6-1 with TRBJ1-1, with D hard to call. The CDR3 is made up of 11 amino acids. CDR1 is MNHNS, CDR2 SASEGT, per germline. Trimming removed 5 bases at V and 2 bases at J, with 3 bases between. CDR3 sequence reads: CASSRNTEAFF. CDR3 DNA sequence: TGTGCCAGCAGTCGTAACACTGAAGCTTTCTTT.

The DNA of the CDR3 is TGCGCCAGCAGCCAAGGGGACAGGGAAAATGAAAAACTGTTTTTT. Translating gives CASSQGDRENEKLFF. The chain combines TRBV4-1 with TRBJ1-4; TRBD1 agrees at 9 bases. V lost 1 base to trimming and J lost 5 bases; unmatched junction nucleotides: 2. The CDR3 totals 15 residues. The germline V gene encodes CDR1 MGHRA and CDR2 YSYEKL.

At least ten counts were recorded for this clonotype. The chain uses TRBV7-9 and TRBJ1-2; D unclear. V lost 1 base to trimming and J lost 8 bases, with 11 bases between them. This CDR3 contains 13 residues. The germline V gene encodes CDR1 SEHNR and CDR2 FQNEAQ (reference sequence). This chain's CDR3 is CASSLGGGPGYTF. The CDR3 DNA reads TGTGCCAGCAGCTTAGGGGGAGGCCCGGGCTACACCTTC.

At least ten counts were recorded for this clonotype. V usage is TRBV5-1 and J usage is TRBJ1-1, with 8 nucleotides matching TRBD1. This CDR3 is 15 amino acids long. Unmatched junction bases numbered 8, after V lost 4 bases and J lost 3 bases. Germline V lookup: CDR1 SGHRS, CDR2 YFSETQ. The CDR3 nucleotides read TGCGCCAGCAGCGCGCAGGGGGCCGGAGACACTGAAGCTTTCTTT. Protein product: CASSAQGAGDTEAFF.

This clonotype came up many times. This sequence may be a read error, since a much larger clone differs from it by one base. The chain joins TRBV6-1 to TRBJ2-7; D is perhaps TRBD1 (6 bases). Trimming took 7 bases from V and 4 from J, leaving 8 bases between them. Germline CDR1 and CDR2: MNHNS and SASEGT. The CDR3 totals 11 residues. CDR3 sequence reads: CASNQGYEQYF. As DNA, the CDR3 is TGTGCCAGCAACCAGGGGTACGAGCAGTACTTC.

This clonotype has just a few counts. The V and J genes are TRBV12-5 and TRBJ2-6; the D gene is possibly TRBD1 (5 bases). The CDR3 has 17 amino acids. Trimming left V 0 bases short and J 8 bases short, with 17 bases between. In germline, CDR1 is LGHNT, CDR2 FRNRAP. CDR3 nucleotides: TGTGCTAGTGGTTTGGTACCCAGGGCAGTTCTACCCAACGTCCTGACTTTC. Its protein product is CASGLVPRAVLPNVLTF.

This clonotype has ten or more counts. This sequence joins TRBV7-9 and TRBJ2-5; D unresolved. Germline loops: CDR1 SEHNR, CDR2 FQNEAQ (reference sequence). CDR3 length: 15 residues. The V end lost 0 bases, the J end lost 3 bases, and 11 bases lay between the germline ends. In DNA, the CDR3 is TGTGCCAGCAGCTTAGCCCCGGCGGAAAAAGAGACCCAGTACTTC. Translated: CASSLAPAEKETQYF.